A selection of T cell receptor beta chains follows, all from one sample in a study of blood T cell repertoires in COVID-19. Here immunoSEQ multiplex PCR was the method, and the copy in TCRdb shows in-frame clones only, minus some. The data contain about 120,000 clones, about 74% of them singletons. Sequenced: peripheral blood. The receptors derive from a man aged 55 to 70 with acute or convalescent COVID-19. CDR3s include the opening cysteine and the closing phenylalanine or tryptophan. The D gene is left open where the match is weak. The size field is filled for only some rows; it gives once, few, many or a size class.

D: -; size: -; V: TRBV4-1; J: TRBJ1-1; CDR3: CASSQEGEVNTEAFF; DNA: TGCGCCAGCAGCCAAGAAGGAGAAGTGAACACTGAAGCTTTCTTT
D: TRBD1; size: -; V: TRBV3-1/TRBV3-2; J: TRBJ1-5; CDR3: CASSQGTGGNQPQHF; DNA: TGTGCCAGCAGCCAAGGGACAGGGGGCAATCAGCCCCAGCATTTT
D: -; size: -; V: TRBV5-1; J: TRBJ1-1; CDR3: CASSFTGSEAFF; DNA: TGCGCCAGCAGCTTCACAGGGTCTGAAGCTTTCTTT
D: -; size: -; V: TRBV5-1; J: TRBJ2-7; CDR3: CASYLSPLSSYEQYF; DNA: TGCGCCAGTTATTTAAGCCCACTGAGCTCCTACGAGCAGTACTTC
D: -; size: -; V: TRBV7-2; J: TRBJ1-5; CDR3: CASSRQGHQPQHF; DNA: TGTGCCAGCAGCCGCCAGGGTCACCAGCCCCAGCATTTT
D: TRBD1; size: -; V: TRBV28; J: TRBJ2-5; CDR3: CASLDRDQETQYF; DNA: TGTGCCAGCCTAGACAGGGACCAAGAGACCCAGTACTTC
D: -; size: -; V: TRBV18; J: TRBJ1-3; CDR3: CASSSHPGSGNTIYF; DNA: TGTGCCAGCTCATCTCACCCCGGCTCTGGAAACACCATATATTTT
D: TRBD1; size: once; V: TRBV5-6; J: TRBJ2-7; CDR3: CASSLFAGQGKNEQYF; DNA: TGTGCCAGCAGCTTGTTCGCCGGACAGGGTAAAAACGAGCAGTACTTC
D: -; size: -; V: TRBV5-5; J: TRBJ1-2; CDR3: CASRHSINYGYTF; DNA: TGTGCCAGCAGACACAGCATCAACTATGGCTACACCTTC
D: -; size: -; V: TRBV27; J: TRBJ1-2; CDR3: CASSFTGTLANYGYTF; DNA: TGTGCCAGCAGTTTCACCGGGACACTTGCTAACTATGGCTACACCTTC
D: TRBD1; size: few; V: TRBV24-1; J: TRBJ1-5; CDR3: CATSDSGTGGQPQHF; DNA: TGTGCCACCAGTGATTCCGGGACAGGGGGTCAGCCCCAGCATTTT
D: TRBD1; size: -; V: TRBV6-5; J: TRBJ1-1; CDR3: CASSSQGQGASTEAFF; DNA: TGTGCCAGCAGTTCCCAGGGACAGGGGGCGTCTACTGAAGCTTTCTTT
D: TRBD1; size: -; V: TRBV7-9; J: TRBJ2-7; CDR3: CASRGTDYEQYF; DNA: TGTGCCAGCAGGGGGACAGACTACGAGCAGTACTTC
D: TRBD1; size: -; V: TRBV19; J: TRBJ2-5; CDR3: CASTLGDSGTQYF; DNA: TGTGCCAGTACCTTGGGGGACAGTGGGACCCAGTACTTC
D: -; size: -; V: TRBV7-3; J: TRBJ2-1; CDR3: CASSLTSITGNEQFF; DNA: TGTGCCAGCAGCTTAACTTCCATAACGGGGAATGAGCAGTTCTTC
D: TRBD2; size: -; V: TRBV24-1; J: TRBJ2-3; CDR3: CATSVGLGIDTQYF; DNA: TGTGCCACCAGTGTGGGACTAGGCATAGATACGCAGTATTTT
D: -; size: -; V: TRBV30; J: TRBJ2-1; CDR3: CAWSQGDSSYNEQFF; DNA: TGTGCCTGGAGTCAGGGGGACTCGTCCTACAATGAGCAGTTCTTC
D: TRBD2; size: -; V: TRBV4-1; J: TRBJ2-3; CDR3: CASSQALAGGQYTQYF; DNA: TGCGCCAGCAGCCAAGCCCTAGCGGGGGGGCAATATACGCAGTATTTT
D: -; size: -; V: TRBV12-5; J: TRBJ2-2; CDR3: CASGLITLSGTGELFF; DNA: TGTGCTAGTGGTTTGATTACCCTTTCGGGCACCGGGGAGCTGTTTTTT
D: -; size: once; V: TRBV5-6; J: TRBJ2-3; CDR3: CASSPLQGLSTDTQYF; DNA: TGTGCCAGCAGCCCCCTCCAGGGACTCAGCACAGATACGCAGTATTTT
D: TRBD1; size: -; V: TRBV30; J: TRBJ1-4; CDR3: CAWLDRGVSEKLFF; DNA: TGTGCCTGGCTCGACAGGGGTGTGTCTGAAAAACTGTTTTTT
D: -; size: -; V: TRBV6-4; J: TRBJ1-2; CDR3: CASSYRDGYTF; DNA: TGTGCCAGCAGTTACAGGGACGGCTACACCTTC
D: -; size: -; V: TRBV10-1; J: TRBJ2-2; CDR3: CASSNDRMNTGELFF; DNA: TGCGCCAGCAGTAACGACAGGATGAACACCGGGGAGCTGTTTTTT
D: TRBD2; size: -; V: TRBV3-1/TRBV3-2; J: TRBJ2-1; CDR3: CASSQVAGGSGSYNEQFF; DNA: TGTGCCAGCAGCCAAGTTGCGGGAGGGTCTGGCTCCTACAATGAGCAGTTCTTC
D: TRBD2; size: -; V: TRBV19; J: TRBJ2-1; CDR3: CASTWTSGGSYNEQFF; DNA: TGTGCCAGTACCTGGACTAGCGGGGGATCTTACAATGAGCAGTTCTTC
D: -; size: few; V: TRBV9; J: TRBJ2-2; CDR3: CASSPEEAGAGTGELFF; DNA: TGTGCCAGCAGCCCCGAAGAGGCAGGGGCTGGCACCGGGGAGCTGTTTTTT
D: -; size: once; V: TRBV18; J: TRBJ1-1; CDR3: CASSPPNQMNTEAFF; DNA: TGTGCCAGCTCACCACCGAATCAGATGAACACTGAAGCTTTCTTT
D: -; size: -; V: TRBV7-2; J: TRBJ2-2; CDR3: CASNRRAGELFF; DNA: TGTGCCAGCAACCGCCGGGCCGGGGAGCTGTTTTTT
D: -; size: -; V: TRBV2; J: TRBJ1-2; CDR3: CASKPGAYGYTF; DNA: TGTGCCAGCAAACCAGGGGCCTATGGCTACACCTTC
D: TRBD2; size: -; V: TRBV11-2; J: TRBJ2-1; CDR3: CASSPTSGSYNEQFF; DNA: TGTGCCAGCAGCCCGACTAGCGGCTCCTACAATGAGCAGTTCTTC
D: -; size: few; V: TRBV19; J: TRBJ2-3; CDR3: CASSSGTEVDTQYF; DNA: TGTGCCAGTAGTTCAGGGACTGAGGTAGATACGCAGTATTTT
D: -; size: few; V: TRBV19; J: TRBJ1-4; CDR3: CASSTPREGVTNEKLFF; DNA: TGTGCCAGCTCCACCCCAAGGGAGGGGGTAACTAATGAAAAACTGTTTTTT
D: -; size: -; V: TRBV27; J: TRBJ1-5; CDR3: CASSLRAWGESNQPQHF; DNA: TGTGCCAGCAGTTTGAGGGCCTGGGGAGAGAGCAATCAGCCCCAGCATTTT
D: -; size: few; V: TRBV28; J: TRBJ1-2; CDR3: CASSLQKGLGYTF; DNA: TGTGCCAGCAGTTTACAGAAGGGGTTGGGCTACACCTTC
D: -; size: -; V: TRBV7-9; J: TRBJ1-2; CDR3: CASTGSRDRYTF; DNA: TGTGCCAGCACTGGTTCCAGGGATCGCTACACCTTC
D: TRBD1; size: once; V: TRBV11-1; J: TRBJ1-1; CDR3: CASSPQTGLNTEAFF; DNA: TGTGCCAGCAGCCCGCAGACAGGGCTGAACACTGAAGCTTTCTTT
D: -; size: -; V: TRBV10-1; J: TRBJ2-7; CDR3: CASSEGGSPYEQYF; DNA: TGCGCCAGCAGTGAAGGCGGGTCTCCCTACGAGCAGTACTTC
D: -; size: few; V: TRBV27; J: TRBJ2-2; CDR3: CASTSQGLQTGELFF; DNA: TGTGCCAGCACTTCGCAAGGCCTACAGACCGGGGAGCTGTTTTTT
D: TRBD1; size: -; V: TRBV5-1; J: TRBJ2-7; CDR3: CASSLVDRDSSEQYF; DNA: TGCGCCAGCAGCTTGGTAGACAGGGATTCGTCCGAGCAGTACTTC
D: -; size: few; V: TRBV5-1; J: TRBJ2-1; CDR3: CASSSQGGYNEQFF; DNA: TGCGCCAGCAGCTCCCAAGGCGGATACAATGAGCAGTTCTTC
D: TRBD2; size: -; V: TRBV3-1/TRBV3-2; J: TRBJ2-3; CDR3: CASSPTGVAGLAGTDTQYF; DNA: TGTGCCAGCAGCCCTACCGGAGTTGCCGGACTAGCGGGTACAGATACGCAGTATTTT
D: -; size: -; V: TRBV18; J: TRBJ1-1; CDR3: CASSTRQGGFEAFF; DNA: TGTGCCAGCTCAACACGACAAGGAGGATTTGAAGCTTTCTTT
D: -; size: -; V: TRBV6-1; J: TRBJ1-2; CDR3: CASSEWLRGKGYTF; DNA: TGTGCCAGCAGTGAATGGTTAAGGGGGAAGGGCTACACCTTC
D: TRBD2; size: -; V: TRBV7-2; J: TRBJ2-4; CDR3: CASTMGGGKNIQYF; DNA: TGTGCCAGCACAATGGGGGGGGGAAAAAACATTCAGTACTTC
D: TRBD1; size: -; V: TRBV6-5; J: TRBJ1-2; CDR3: CASSSDRVKDGYTF; DNA: TGTGCCAGCAGTTCGGACAGGGTCAAGGATGGCTACACCTTC
D: -; size: -; V: TRBV6-5; J: TRBJ1-2; CDR3: CASTPPGGGSGGYTF; DNA: TGTGCCAGCACCCCCCCCGGCGGAGGGTCGGGTGGCTACACCTTC
D: -; size: -; V: TRBV2; J: TRBJ2-3; CDR3: CASWTASTDTQYF; DNA: TGTGCCAGCTGGACAGCTAGCACAGATACGCAGTATTTT
D: -; size: once; V: TRBV6-5; J: TRBJ1-5; CDR3: CASRPAKQPQHF; DNA: TGTGCCAGCCGCCCTGCTAAGCAGCCCCAGCATTTT
D: -; size: few; V: TRBV24-1; J: TRBJ1-2; CDR3: CATSDFYGYTF; DNA: TGTGCCACCAGTGACTTCTATGGCTACACCTTC
D: TRBD2; size: -; V: TRBV29-1; J: TRBJ2-1; CDR3: CSVDFLAGGLEQFF; DNA: TGCAGCGTTGATTTCCTAGCGGGGGGCCTTGAGCAGTTCTTC
D: TRBD1; size: -; V: TRBV6-6; J: TRBJ2-1; CDR3: CASSNRGTLYNEQFF; DNA: TGTGCCAGCAGTAACAGGGGGACCCTGTACAATGAGCAGTTCTTC
D: -; size: few; V: TRBV21-1; J: TRBJ2-7; CDR3: CASSFFKIGTGGSGYEQYF; DNA: TGTGCCAGCAGCTTCTTCAAAATCGGGACAGGGGGCTCTGGGTACGAGCAGTACTTC
D: -; size: many; V: TRBV9; J: TRBJ1-1; CDR3: CASSSGGGLVGTEAFF; DNA: TGTGCCAGCAGCTCTGGGGGGGGCTTGGTTGGCACTGAAGCTTTCTTT
D: -; size: -; V: TRBV18; J: TRBJ1-2; CDR3: CASSPGPPPNYGYTF; DNA: TGTGCCAGCTCACCAGGCCCCCCCCCTAACTATGGCTACACCTTC
D: TRBD1; size: -; V: TRBV11-2; J: TRBJ1-2; CDR3: CASSSDREKNGYTF; DNA: TGTGCCAGCAGCTCGGACAGGGAAAAGAATGGCTACACCTTC
D: TRBD1; size: once; V: TRBV3-1/TRBV3-2; J: TRBJ2-6; CDR3: CASSPYEGQGANVLTF; DNA: TGTGCCAGCAGCCCGTACGAAGGACAGGGCGCCAACGTCCTGACTTTC
D: -; size: few; V: TRBV7-2; J: TRBJ1-2; CDR3: CASSPGTANYGYTF; DNA: TGTGCCAGCAGCCCAGGCACAGCTAACTATGGCTACACCTTC
D: -; size: -; V: TRBV28; J: TRBJ1-4; CDR3: CASSSRDPASTVNRFEKLFF; DNA: TGTGCCAGCAGTTCCCGAGACCCGGCAAGCACAGTGAACCGATTTGAAAAACTGTTTTTT
D: -; size: -; V: TRBV19; J: TRBJ1-2; CDR3: CASSIVAARGYTF; DNA: TGTGCCAGTAGTATCGTGGCGGCTAGGGGCTACACCTTC
D: -; size: -; V: TRBV7-9; J: TRBJ2-3; CDR3: CASSPPDRLNTDTQYF; DNA: TGTGCCAGCAGCCCGCCCGACAGGCTAAACACAGATACGCAGTATTTT